This entry lists 19 T cell receptor beta chains sequenced from one sample in a study of siplizumab effects on memory and regulatory T cells (dated by TCRdb to between 2017 and 2020). Library creation used the immunoSEQ multiplex PCR assay. Drawn from immuneACCESS, this table holds only the in-frame rearrangements with V and J called that TCRdb kept. Clones are partly lost; checked studies trace under half to an unresolved V gene and leave the rest unexplained. Across this sample there are 50,000 to 60,000 clones, with roughly 87% seen only once. The ten largest make up 0.35% of the sample. Input material: naive CD8+ T cells sorted from blood. The cell subset or site label on this specimen signifies: unstimulated naive T cells. These receptors came from a human donor in good health.

The rearrangement links TRBV7-9 to TRBJ1-5; TRBD1 is a possible D gene (5 bases). The CDR3 contains 14 residues. Germline V gene sequence: CDR1 SEHNR, CDR2 FQNEAQ (reference sequence). The V and J ends lost 5 bases and 1 base respectively, with 9 bases between them. The DNA of the CDR3 is TGTGCCAGCAGCCCCCGGGACAGCAATCAGCCCCAGCATTTT. It codes for CASSPRDSNQPQHF.

This chain connects TRBV5-1 to TRBJ2-5, with D possibly matching TRBD1 (5 bases). CDR1 and CDR2 (germline): SGHRS, YFSETQ. Trimming removed 0 bases at V and 2 bases at J, with 14 bases between. The CDR3 is 16 residues long. The CDR3 nucleotides read TGCGCCAGCAGCTTGGAGGCCCAGGGTCGGCAAGAGACCCAGTACTTC. Translation gives CASSLEAQGRQETQYF. The full variable domain, rest sourced from reference TRBV5-1 and TRBJ2-5, is KAGVTQTPRYLIKTRGQQVTLSCSPISGHRSVSWYQQTPGQGLQFLFEYFSETQRNKGNFPGRFSGRQFSNSRSEMNVSTLELGDSALYLCASSLEAQGRQETQYFGPGTRLLVL.

The V call is TRBV6-4, the J call TRBJ1-2, with D unclear. This CDR3 has 17 residues. The V end lost 3 bases, the J end lost 4 bases, and 21 bases lay between the germline ends. Germline loops: CDR1 MRHNA, CDR2 SNTAGT. The CDR3 DNA follows: TGTGCCAGCAGTGAACGGGTGCGGGAAACGACCTTCTATGGCTACACCTTC. It translates to CASSERVRETTFYGYTF.

The V and J genes are TRBV5-4 and TRBJ2-1; 8 bases match TRBD2. After removal of 3 bases from V and 5 bases from J, the junction contained 4 bases not matched to a gene. The CDR3 is 14 amino acids. Germline CDR1 and CDR2: SGHNT and YYREEE (reference sequence). Written as DNA, the CDR3 is TGTGCCAGCAGCTCACTAGCGGCCCACAATGAGCAGTTCTTC. Translation: CASSSLAAHNEQFF.

The rearrangement uses TRBV5-4 and TRBJ2-7, with 10 bases aligning to TRBD1. The germline V gene encodes CDR1 SGHNT and CDR2 YYREEE (reference sequence). There are 15 residues in the CDR3. With V trimmed by 2 bases and J by 2 bases, 4 bases remained unmatched. The DNA of the CDR3 is TGTGCCAGCAGCTTTTCCGGGACAGGGGCCTACGAGCAGTACTTC. Translated: CASSFSGTGAYEQYF.

The chain links TRBV9 to TRBJ2-1; 10 bases are a match to TRBD2. Germline V gives CDR1 SGDLS, CDR2 YYNGEE. There are 15 residues in the CDR3. The J segment lost 8 bases and the V segment lost 0 bases, leaving 5 bases of the junction unmatched. The CDR3 here is CASSVVASGSYEQFF. The CDR3 nucleotides read TGTGCCAGCAGCGTAGTGGCTAGCGGGAGCTATGAGCAGTTCTTC. Together with reference TRBV9 and TRBJ2-1, the CDR3 gives the full variable domain: DSGVTQTPKHLITATGQRVTLRCSPRSGDLSVYWYQQSLDQGLQFLIQYYNGEERAKGNILERFSAQQFPDLHSELNLSSLELGDSALYFCASSVVASGSYEQFFGPGTRLTVL.

CDR3 in DNA: TGTGCCAGCAGCTTAGGAATAGTCGCCGGGGTCCGCACAGATACGCAGTATTTT. This sequence encodes CASSLGIVAGVRTDTQYF. The chain recombines TRBV7-6 with TRBJ2-3, with D possibly TRBD2 on 5 matching bases. CDR3 length: 18 residues. The V end lost 1 base, the J end lost 1 base, and 18 bases lay between the germline ends. Germline assignment: CDR1 SGHVS and CDR2 FNYEAQ.

The V call is TRBV7-9, the J call TRBJ2-1; tentative D call: TRBD1 (6 bases). The V gene lost 4 bases and the J gene lost 7 bases, with 17 bases spanning the gap. This CDR3 comprises 15 residues. Germline CDR1 is SEHNR and CDR2 is FQNEAQ (reference sequence). The CDR3 sequence is CASSSAGTPENEQFF. The CDR3 DNA is TGTGCCAGCAGCTCGGCCGGGACACCAGAGAATGAGCAGTTCTTC. The full variable domain, its missing parts supplied by reference TRBV7-9 and TRBJ2-1, is DTGVSQNPRHKITKRGQNVTFRCDPISEHNRLYWYRQTLGQGPEFLTYFQNEAQLEKSRLLSDRFSAERPKGSFSTLEIQRTEQGDSAMYLCASSSAGTPENEQFFGPGTRLTVL.

The chain joins TRBV19 to TRBJ2-1, with TRBD2 identical over 15 bases. There are 16 residues in the CDR3. Germline V lookup: CDR1 LNHDA, CDR2 SQIVND (reference sequence). J gave up 0 bases and V 8 bases, and 2 bases lay outside the gene matches. The CDR3 coding sequence is TGTGCCAGTGGGACTAGCGGGGGGAGCTCCTACAATGAGCAGTTCTTC. Encoded protein: CASGTSGGSSYNEQFF.

The gene calls are TRBV6-5 and TRBJ1-6, with D hard to call. V was clipped by 5 bases and J by 10 bases, with 15 bases between them. The CDR3 covers 14 residues. Germline CDR1 is MNHEY and CDR2 is SVGAGI. CDR3 amino acids: CASSPQAYGSPLHF. For the CDR3, the DNA is TGTGCCAGCAGTCCGCAGGCGTACGGCTCACCCCTCCACTTT.

V gene TRBV6-5 combines with J gene TRBJ2-7; no clear D gene. The length of the CDR3 is 13 residues. Between the trimmed V and J ends, which lost 0 bases and 7 bases, there was a span of 10 bases. CDR1 is MNHEY, CDR2 SVGAGI, per germline. CDR3 in DNA: TGTGCCAGCAGTTACTCGATGGGTCGGGAGCAGTACTTC. Its protein product is CASSYSMGREQYF.

This clone was seen just once. V is TRBV13 and J is TRBJ2-2; 8 positions agree with TRBD2. This CDR3 is built from 16 residues. CDR1 and CDR2 (germline): PRHDT, FYEKMQ (reference sequence). Losses at the gene ends were 5 bases for V and 3 bases for J; bases not matched to a gene: 8. This CDR3 reads CASSPSSGRDTGELFF. In DNA, the CDR3 is TGTGCCAGCAGCCCATCGAGCGGGAGAGACACCGGGGAGCTGTTTTTT.

The chain recombines TRBV6-1 with TRBJ2-1, with 11 bases identical to TRBD2. Germline assignment: CDR1 MNHNS and CDR2 SASEGT. Trimming cost V 0 bases and J 0 bases; bases outside gene matches: 10. This CDR3 spans 20 amino acids. The CDR3 coding sequence is TGTGCCAGCAGTGAAGCTTGGGGACTAGCGGACCCGAGCTCCTACAATGAGCAGTTCTTC. Residues: CASSEAWGLADPSSYNEQFF.

The J gene is TRBJ2-1, the V gene TRBV5-1; 9 nucleotides line up with TRBD1. In germline, CDR1 is SGHRS, CDR2 YFSETQ. The CDR3 consists of 20 residues. J was trimmed by 3 bases and V by 3 bases; bases with no gene match: 19. The CDR3 loop reads CASSSITVGTGGRFYNEQFF. The CDR3 DNA reads TGCGCCAGCAGCTCTATAACTGTCGGTACAGGGGGCCGATTCTACAATGAGCAGTTCTTC.

The V gene is TRBV4-1, the J gene TRBJ1-2, with 9 positions matching TRBD1. Germline CDR1 and CDR2: MGHRA and YSYEKL. V dropped 0 bases and J dropped 4; count of bases not matched to a gene: 6. This CDR3 comprises 16 residues. Here the CDR3 reads CASSQEQGATVYGYTF. CDR3 bases: TGCGCCAGCAGCCAAGAACAGGGGGCGACGGTCTATGGCTACACCTTC.

CDR3 coding DNA: TGTGCCAGCAGCAATGAGGTCCAAGAGACCCAGTACTTC. Its translation: CASSNEVQETQYF. The rearrangement joins TRBV7-9 to TRBJ2-5; D unclear. Germline V gene sequence: CDR1 SEHNR, CDR2 FQNEAQ (reference sequence). With 5 bases removed from V and 1 base from J, the gap between germline ends came to 8 bases. The CDR3 is made up of 13 amino acids. Combining the CDR3 with reference TRBV7-9 and TRBJ2-5 gives the whole variable domain DTGVSQNPRHKITKRGQNVTFRCDPISEHNRLYWYRQTLGQGPEFLTYFQNEAQLEKSRLLSDRFSAERPKGSFSTLEIQRTEQGDSAMYLCASSNEVQETQYFGPGTRLLVL.

The chain couples TRBV11-2 to TRBJ2-5; 12 bases line up with TRBD1. J gave up 0 bases and V 5 bases, and 4 bases lay outside the gene matches. The CDR3 extends over 16 amino acids. Germline loops: CDR1 SGHAT, CDR2 FQNNGV. DNA of the CDR3: TGTGCCAGCAGCCCCCGGGACAGGGGGCACCAAGAGACCCAGTACTTC. This translates into CASSPRDRGHQETQYF.

V is TRBV28 and J is TRBJ2-7; 7 bases are a match to TRBD2. The CDR3 has 16 residues. The germline V gene has CDR1 MDHEN and CDR2 SYDVKM. J was trimmed by 4 bases and V by 5 bases; bases with no gene match: 14. The DNA for the CDR3 is TGTGCCAGCAGTACCGGGGGAGGGCAGAAGTTTTACGAGCAGTACTTC. This gives the protein CASSTGGGQKFYEQYF.

Regarding this clone: One end of the junction is discordant with germline, which a read error may explain. V is TRBV2 and J is TRBJ1-2; 10 nucleotides align to TRBD1. Per germline, CDR1 SNHLY and CDR2 FYNNEI. The CDR3 runs 18 residues. The CDR3 sequence: CASSEALGTGALFYGYTF. DNA of the CDR3: TGTGCCAGCAGCGAAGCGCTTGGGACAGGGGCATTATTCTATGGCTACACCTTC.